This TCR beta chain was identified in a study of T cells in Graves' hyperthyroidism and ophthalmopathy. Findings and caveats of the study: Blood also held most thyroid clonotypes expanded beyond 0.001. The model forecast ophthalmopathy, anticipating it by a median approximately 6 months before onset.

This CDR3 contains 15 residues. The V and J ends lost 5 bases and 3 bases respectively, with 17 bases between them. Germline V gives CDR1 LNHDA, CDR2 SQIVND (reference sequence). Patients having uncontrolled infection, another autoimmune disease, pregnancy or lactation were not included. Turning to this clonotype: Its antigen is not known.

The TCR beta CDR3 regions underwent amplification using RNA transcripts as the source. The HTBI set primed first-round TCR CDR3 RT-PCR. In TCRdb, the multiplex PCR reads were re-called with MiXCR into one record per CDR3 protein. Of around 600,000 distinct CDR3 sequences listed, less than 45% were seen once; the top ten hold more than 7%. The specimen sequenced was peripheral blood or thyroid tissue (not recorded which). This TCR derives from an adult man with Graves' disease, either hyperthyroidism or ophthalmopathy (not recorded which). The rearrangement links TRBV19 to TRBJ2-7; TRBD1 or TRBD2 may be the D gene (5 bases each). CDR3 region: CASSGALGVDYEQYF. CDR3 sequence (DNA): TGTGCCAGTAGTGGGGCCCTCGGGGTTGACTACGAGCAGTACTTC.